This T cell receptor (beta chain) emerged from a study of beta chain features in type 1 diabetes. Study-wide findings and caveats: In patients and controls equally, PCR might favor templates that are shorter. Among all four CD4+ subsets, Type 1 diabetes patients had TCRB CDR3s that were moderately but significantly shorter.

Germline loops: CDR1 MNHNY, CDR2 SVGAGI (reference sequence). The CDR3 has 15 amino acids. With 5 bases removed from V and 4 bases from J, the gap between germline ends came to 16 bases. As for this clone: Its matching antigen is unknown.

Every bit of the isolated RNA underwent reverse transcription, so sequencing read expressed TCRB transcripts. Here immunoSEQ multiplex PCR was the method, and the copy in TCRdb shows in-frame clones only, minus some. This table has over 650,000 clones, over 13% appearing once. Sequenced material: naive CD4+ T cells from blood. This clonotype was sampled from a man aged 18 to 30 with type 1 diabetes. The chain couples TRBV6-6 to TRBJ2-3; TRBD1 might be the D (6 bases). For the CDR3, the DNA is TGTGCCAGCAGTGGACAGCTCATCGGTGCAGATACGCAGTATTTT. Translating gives CASSGQLIGADTQYF.